This T cell receptor beta chain derives from a study of T cell responses to AZD1222 COVID-19 vaccine (dated by TCRdb to about 2021). Study-wide context: AZD1222 recipients whose second dose came at about 4 weeks and those whose second dose came at about 12 weeks were combined into one group, since spike-specific TCR depth and breadth did not differ between the two schedules. TCR sequencing was performed for roughly 250 trial participants, of whom about 200 were given two doses of AZD1222 and around 25 were given two doses of MenACWY control vaccine. Trial participants were enrolled by age into 18-55, 56-69 and 70-plus year subgroups, with about 150, 27 and 61 TCR-sequenced participants respectively. The investigation overall reported the following: CD4 TCRs associated with the vaccine covered the entire spike protein, and the dominant responses were in regions 160-218 and 743-854. Participants were mostly white British and included more females than males, and it was suggested by the authors that clonal diversity may have been underestimated. Only six AZD1222 recipients were SARS-CoV-2 seropositive at baseline, limiting conclusions about previously exposed vaccinees. Nearly half of unique spike-specific TCRs reportedly recognized epitopes outside regions mutated in the B.1.351 and B.1.1.7 variants. Spike-specific TCR breadth and depth rose significantly after two AZD1222 doses compared with day 0 and with MenACWY recipients. The 56-69-year group was small, and its depth increase did not reach significance, likely because of low power. Because no day 14 peak-response samples were available, repertoires were characterized only after the peak T cell response.

The time point label here, explained by the study, means: baseline before first vaccination. Samples from vaccinated people were obtained from the UK trials COV001 and COV002, which included a single-blind randomized controlled phase 2/3 trial of AZD1222 (ChAdOx1 nCoV-19) in healthy adults. Trial participant PBMC samples were collected at day 0 and day 28 after the second dose for TCRbeta chain sequencing. On this clone itself: The antigen it recognizes is unknown. Qualities for individual bases were not recorded, and no much larger clone is one base off.

The cysteine opens and the phenylalanine closes a CDR3 of 14 amino acids. The sequence is cut down to CDR3 DNA, 42 bases in frame from base 1. CDR1 LGHDT and CDR2 YNNKEL are derived from the germline V gene (reference sequence). Trimming removed 2 bases from V and 5 bases from J; the gene matches leave 1 base unexplained. The CDR3 regions of human TCRbeta chains were analyzed by immunosequencing. From the authors' description of their analysis: TCRs in the repertoires were compared against a reference library of SARS-CoV-2-specific TCRs that had been generated with the MIRA antigen-specificity platform. Breadth was defined as the fraction of unique TCRs that were SARS-CoV-2-associated. Depth was defined as the fraction of total T cells that were SARS-CoV-2-associated. Using the MIRA data, each spike-specific TCR was mapped to the spike region that the TCR reacts to and placed in a CD4 or CD8 class. Log10-transformed breadth and depth values were compared by one-way ANOVA with Sidak's multiple comparisons tests. TCRdb carries this immuneACCESS record with in-frame sequences only. Its versions omit some clonotypes, under half of them owing to an unresolved V gene in the studies checked, with the rest unexplained. V, J and clone size derive from that table, while D and trimming were established from the DNA sequence. The sample profile shows over 100,000 clones; around 86% of them were found once. The ten largest make up roughly 6% of the sample.

The receptor was isolated from an adult in good health. The starting material was peripheral blood, obtained on day 0 of AZD1222 vaccination. The chain couples TRBV3-1 (or the pseudogene TRBV3-2) to TRBJ2-5; TRBD2 matches 11 bases in the middle. The DNA sequence is given as TGTGCCAGCAGCCAAACTAGCGGGGGCGAGACCCAGTACTTC. Translated, it gives CASSQTSGGETQYF.